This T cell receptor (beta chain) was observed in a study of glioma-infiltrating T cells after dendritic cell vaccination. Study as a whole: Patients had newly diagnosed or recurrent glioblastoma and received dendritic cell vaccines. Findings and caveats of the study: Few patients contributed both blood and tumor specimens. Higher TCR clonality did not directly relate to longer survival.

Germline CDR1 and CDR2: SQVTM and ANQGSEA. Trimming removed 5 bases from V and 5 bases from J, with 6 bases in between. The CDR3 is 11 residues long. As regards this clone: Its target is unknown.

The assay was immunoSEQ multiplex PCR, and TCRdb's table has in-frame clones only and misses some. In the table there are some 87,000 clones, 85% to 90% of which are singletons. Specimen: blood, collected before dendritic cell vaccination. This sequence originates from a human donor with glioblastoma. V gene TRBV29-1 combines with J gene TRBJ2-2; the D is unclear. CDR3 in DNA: TGCAGCGTTATATTAACCGGGGAGCTGTTTTTT. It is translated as CSVILTGELFF.